These T cell receptor beta chains were read from a single sample in a study of identical twins. TCRdb re-analysed the 5' RACE reads in MiXCR, keeping a single row per CDR3 protein. In the table there are 600,000 to 700,000 distinct CDR3 sequences, over 20% of which are singletons. This sample also appeared in a second study, on T cells expressing NK-cell markers.

The sequencing sample was made of PBMCs. Receptors originate from a woman aged 18-35 years in good health. The CDR3 runs from the conserved cysteine through the conserved F or W. D genes are given only for firm matches. The listing skips clone size in some rows; elsewhere it reads once, few, many or a size class.

J gene: TRBJ2-5; D gene: TRBD1; clone size: .; V gene: TRBV10-3; CDR3 protein: CAIRTGTGMETQYF; CDR3 DNA: TGTGCCATCAGAACCGGGACAGGGATGGAGACCCAGTACTTC
J gene: TRBJ2-3; D gene: TRBD2; clone size: .; V gene: TRBV20-1; CDR3 protein: CSARISGREADTQYF; CDR3 DNA: TGCAGTGCCAGAATAAGCGGGAGGGAGGCAGATACGCAGTATTTT
J gene: TRBJ2-7; D gene: TRBD2; clone size: few; V gene: TRBV7-9; CDR3 protein: CASSLQGGLASEQYF; CDR3 DNA: TGTGCCAGCAGCTTACAAGGAGGACTAGCGAGCGAGCAGTACTTC
J gene: TRBJ1-1; D gene: TRBD1; clone size: many; V gene: TRBV29-1; CDR3 protein: CSTRDRANTEAFF; CDR3 DNA: TGCAGCACAAGGGACAGGGCTAACACTGAAGCTTTCTTT
J gene: TRBJ2-7; D gene: .; clone size: few; V gene: TRBV25-1; CDR3 protein: CASSAYRSSYEQYF; CDR3 DNA: TGTGCCAGCAGTGCGTACAGGAGCTCCTACGAGCAGTACTTC
J gene: TRBJ2-7; D gene: .; clone size: many; V gene: TRBV20-1; CDR3 protein: CSALQRERYEQYF; CDR3 DNA: TGCAGTGCCCTACAAAGGGAACGGTACGAGCAGTACTTC
J gene: TRBJ2-1; D gene: TRBD2; clone size: .; V gene: TRBV3-1; CDR3 protein: CASSQGETSGRVKNEQFF; CDR3 DNA: TGTGCCAGCAGCCAGGGAGAGACTAGCGGGAGAGTTAAGAATGAGCAGTTCTTC
J gene: TRBJ2-5; D gene: TRBD2; clone size: .; V gene: TRBV6-5; CDR3 protein: CASSYSGRRKETQYF; CDR3 DNA: TGTGCCAGCAGTTATAGCGGGAGAAGAAAAGAGACCCAGTACTTC
J gene: TRBJ2-7; D gene: .; clone size: .; V gene: TRBV9; CDR3 protein: CASSVGDMTYEQYF; CDR3 DNA: TGTGCCAGCAGCGTAGGGGACATGACCTACGAGCAGTACTTC
J gene: TRBJ2-3; D gene: TRBD1; clone size: many; V gene: TRBV5-1; CDR3 protein: CASSRFSTGGYTDTQYF; CDR3 DNA: TGCGCCAGCAGCCGCTTTTCCACAGGGGGATACACAGATACGCAGTATTTT
J gene: TRBJ2-4; D gene: TRBD2; clone size: .; V gene: TRBV11-2; CDR3 protein: CASGETSGRDIQYF; CDR3 DNA: TGTGCCAGCGGGGAGACTAGCGGGAGGGACATTCAGTACTTC